This TCR beta chain was profiled in a study of control samples from healthy donors and cancer patients. Produced via immunoSEQ multiplex PCR; TCRdb's table is partial and in-frame only. Here the sample spans tens of thousands of clones, roughly 90% being singletons. This clone appeared a single time. The source of this sequence is a woman between 35 and 50 years old with head and neck cancer. The sample comprised PBMCs.

CDR3 region: CASSPGTGVGYTF. As DNA, the CDR3 is TGTGCCAGCTCTCCCGGGACAGGGGTGGGCTACACCTTC. The chain combines TRBV27 with TRBJ1-2; 10 bases agree with TRBD1. V lost 8 bases to trimming and J lost 8 bases; unmatched junction nucleotides: 8. The germline gives CDR1 MNHEY, CDR2 SMNVEV (reference sequence). CDR3 size: 13 residues.